Below, 23 T cell receptor beta chains from the same sample are listed, as sequenced in a study of T cells of healthy individuals. MiXCR, applied by TCRdb to the 5' RACE reads, yields one record per CDR3 protein. The repertoire holds 60,000 to 70,000 distinct CDR3 sequences, with 15% to 20% as singletons. The source is a human donor in good health.

The chain is built from TRBV7-9 and TRBJ1-1; D is unclear. This CDR3 spans 16 amino acids. V was cut by 1 base and J by 3 bases, with 15 bases left in between. The V gene's germline CDR1 is SEHNR and CDR2 FQNEAQ (reference sequence). The CDR3 nucleotides are TGTGCCAGCAGCTTAGTAACGGGAGCCGGGGACACTGAAGCTTTCTTT. Its protein product is CASSLVTGAGDTEAFF.

This clonotype was observed a few times. The J gene is TRBJ1-2, the V gene TRBV28; 8 bases agree with TRBD1. V was clipped by 1 base and J by 6 bases; unmatched bases: 13. The CDR3 covers 17 residues. The germline CDR1 and CDR2 sequences are MDHEN and SYDVKM. For the CDR3, the DNA is TGTGCCAGCAGTTTATCGGCCTCGCAGGGGGCGATCGATGGCTACACCTTC. Translated: CASSLSASQGAIDGYTF.

This clonotype is labeled medium-sized. V gene TRBV5-1 combines with J gene TRBJ1-2; D ambiguous. Trimming removed 2 bases from V and 2 bases from J, with 13 bases in between. CDR3 length: 15 amino acids. The germline gives CDR1 SGHRS, CDR2 YFSETQ. The CDR3 spells CASSLTADSNYGYTF. The CDR3 DNA follows: TGCGCCAGCAGCTTAACGGCAGACTCCAACTATGGCTACACCTTC.

This clonotype was seen at least ten times. The chain carries TRBV11-2 and TRBJ2-1; D perhaps matches TRBD2 (6 bases). The germline V gene encodes CDR1 SGHAT and CDR2 FQNNGV. The V end was cut by 5 bases, the J end by 4 bases, with 21 bases between. This CDR3 spans 17 amino acids. CDR3 protein: CASSPLSGQGPYNEQFF. CDR3 bases: TGTGCCAGCAGCCCGTTGAGCGGGCAGGGCCCATACAATGAGCAGTTCTTC.

CDR3: CAISKDATGLPITDTQYF. The CDR3 DNA sequence: TGTGCCATCAGTAAAGACGCGACGGGGTTACCTATCACAGATACGCAGTATTTT. This chain links TRBV10-3 with TRBJ2-3, with D possibly being TRBD2 (5 bases). The CDR3 contains 18 residues. Trimming removed 5 bases from V and 2 bases from J, with 23 bases in between. The germline V gene has CDR1 ENHRY and CDR2 SYGVKD.

This clonotype was detected ten times or more. The chain uses TRBV11-2 and TRBJ2-7; 7 bases align to TRBD2. V gave up 8 bases and J gave up 4 bases; unmatched junction bases: 8. CDR3 length: 13 residues. Germline CDR1 reads SGHAT; CDR2 reads FQNNGV. In DNA form, the CDR3 reads TGTGCCAGCCAGAGCAATAGCGGGTACGAGCAGTACTTC. Translated: CASQSNSGYEQYF.

This clonotype showed up many times. The rearrangement links TRBV20-1 to TRBJ2-1, with D perhaps TRBD1 or TRBD2 (5 bases each). Germline V gives CDR1 DFQATT, CDR2 SNEGSKA (reference sequence). V was trimmed by 2 bases and J by 5 bases, leaving 10 bases between them. The CDR3 spans 13 residues. In DNA form, the CDR3 reads TGCAGTGCTAGAAGGGACGCCAACAATGAGCAGTTCTTC. Amino acids: CSARRDANNEQFF.

This clonotype was counted ten times or more. The chain recombines TRBV18 with TRBJ1-2, with 7 bases that match TRBD1. The length of the CDR3 is 14 residues. The V and J ends lost 3 bases and 3 bases, in that order; junction bases with no gene match: 4. Germline assignment: CDR1 KGHSH and CDR2 LQKENI. CDR3 in DNA: TGTGCCAGCTCACCGACGACAGGGTACTATGGCTACACCTTC. Its protein is CASSPTTGYYGYTF.

This clonotype came up a few times. The chain combines TRBV25-1 with TRBJ2-1, with D unclear. V shed 4 bases and J shed 7 bases, with 8 bases lying between them. This CDR3 region has 12 residues. Germline V gene data show CDR1 as MGHDK and CDR2 as SYGVNS. Here the CDR3 DNA reads TGTGCCAGCAGTGCGGTATGGAATGAGCAGTTCTTC. The encoded protein is CASSAVWNEQFF.

This clonotype was seen ten or more times. The chain employs TRBV24-1 and TRBJ2-1; D assignment may be TRBD1 or TRBD2 (5 bases each). This CDR3 region has 13 residues. Trimming removed 5 bases from V and 12 bases from J, with 16 bases in between. Germline lookup yields CDR1 KGHDR and CDR2 SFDVKD. The CDR3 here is CATSASGPGPQFF. Written as DNA, the CDR3 is TGTGCCACCAGTGCCTCGGGACCAGGCCCGCAGTTCTTC.

The rearrangement links TRBV18 to TRBJ2-1, with D tentatively TRBD1 or TRBD2 (5 bases each). CDR3 length equals 15 residues. V was trimmed by 4 bases and J by 2 bases, leaving 12 bases between them. The germline V gene encodes CDR1 KGHSH and CDR2 LQKENI. The CDR3 coding sequence is TGTGCCAGCTCACGACGAGAGGGGCCCTACAATGAGCAGTTCTTC. This gives the protein CASSRREGPYNEQFF. The full variable domain, rest sourced from reference TRBV18 and TRBJ2-1, is NAGVMQNPRHLVRRRGQEARLRCSPMKGHSHVYWYRQLPEEGLKFMVYLQKENIIDESGMPKERFSAEFPKEGPSILRIQQVVRGDSAAYFCASSRREGPYNEQFFGPGTRLTVL.

This clonotype was counted many times. The V and J genes are TRBV6-4 and TRBJ2-1; D is unresolved. The CDR3 contains 15 residues. CDR1 and CDR2 from the germline V gene are MRHNA and SNTAGT. The ends were cut back, 0 bases at V and 8 bases at J, with 14 bases in the middle. The CDR3 sequence: CASSDSVGFGDEQFF. DNA for the CDR3: TGTGCCAGCAGTGACTCGGTCGGGTTTGGGGATGAGCAGTTCTTC.

This sequence joins TRBV7-4 and TRBJ1-3; D not resolved. Germline V gives CDR1 SGHVT, CDR2 SQSDAQ. Trimming pared 2 bases from V and 2 bases from J, leaving 10 bases between. The CDR3 has 15 amino acids. The CDR3 DNA follows: TGTGCCAGCAGCTTAACAATTTTTCCTGGAAACACCATATATTTT. Its protein is CASSLTIFPGNTIYF.

The table lists this clonotype with many counts. As DNA, the CDR3 is TGTGCCAGCAGTTGGGGGGGATTCACTGAAGCTTTCTTT. This translates into CASSWGGFTEAFF. V and J are TRBV12-3 or TRBV12-4 and TRBJ1-1, with a weak D call TRBD1 (5 bases). The CDR3 is 13 amino acids. Trimming pared 4 bases from V and 4 bases from J, leaving 10 bases between.

This clonotype was counted at least ten times. This chain connects TRBV3-1 to TRBJ2-6; D uncertain. CDR1 is LGHDT, CDR2 YNNKEL, per germline (reference sequence). The germline V and J ends were trimmed by 1 base and 0 bases, with 4 bases remaining between them. The CDR3 length is 15 residues. The CDR3 DNA follows: TGTGCCAGCAGCCAAGGCTACTCTGGGGCCAACGTCCTGACTTTC. Protein product: CASSQGYSGANVLTF.

The sample holds a few counts of this clonotype. V and J are TRBV9 and TRBJ2-5, with TRBD2 matching 10 bases. Looked up from germline, CDR1 is SGDLS and CDR2 is YYNGEE. The junction had 4 bases not matched to a gene; V was cut back by 1 base and J by 4 bases. The CDR3 runs to 15 residues. The CDR3 sequence is CASSVSSGRLETQYF. The CDR3 nucleotides read TGTGCCAGCAGCGTATCTAGCGGGAGACTAGAGACCCAGTACTTC.

This clonotype was seen many times. V and J are TRBV10-3 and TRBJ1-5; D is possibly TRBD1 (5 bases). CDR1 ENHRY and CDR2 SYGVKD come from the germline V gene. Trimming left V 11 bases short and J 0 bases short, with 14 bases between. The CDR3 totals 14 residues. CDR3 amino acids: CAANTGDSNQPQHF. DNA of the CDR3: TGTGCCGCTAACACAGGAGATAGCAATCAGCCCCAGCATTTT.

This clonotype was observed many times. V gene TRBV7-6 combines with J gene TRBJ2-1; D could derive from TRBD1 or TRBD2 (6 bases each). This CDR3 is 17 amino acids long. Per the germline V gene, CDR1 is SGHVS and CDR2 is FNYEAQ. With 3 bases removed from V and 6 bases from J, the gap between germline ends came to 21 bases. The CDR3 sequence: CASSLGGSGLEFNEQFF. CDR3 bases: TGTGCCAGCAGCTTGGGGGGCTCGGGCCTCGAATTCAATGAGCAGTTCTTC.

V gene TRBV25-1 combines with J gene TRBJ1-5; the D gene is possibly TRBD1 (5 bases). With 3 bases removed from V and 0 bases from J, the gap between germline ends came to 9 bases. This CDR3 spans 15 amino acids. Germline CDR1 and CDR2: MGHDK and SYGVNS. CDR3 in amino acids: CASSEGTTSNQPQHF. The CDR3 DNA sequence: TGTGCCAGCAGTGAGGGGACCACTAGCAATCAGCCCCAGCATTTT.

The gene calls are TRBV6-2 or TRBV6-3 and TRBJ2-7; no clear D. CDR3 length: 15 amino acids. Germline V CDR1 and CDR2: MNHEY, SVGEGT. V dropped 3 bases and J dropped 0 bases, with 12 bases sitting between them. The CDR3 sequence is CASSYRLLHSYEQYF. CDR3 sequence (DNA): TGTGCCAGCAGTTATCGACTCCTACACTCCTACGAGCAGTACTTC.

In regard to this clonotype: Relative to the germline gene, one junction end is altered; a read error may explain this. The chain carries TRBV7-8 and TRBJ2-2; TRBD2 matches 10 bases. The CDR3 length is 17 residues. CDR1 SGHVS and CDR2 FQNEAQ come from the germline V gene. The CDR3 nucleotides are TGTGCCAGCAGCTTAGCGGTCCTAGCGGGAGCCACCGAGGAGCTGTTTTTT. Encoded protein: CASSLAVLAGATEELFF. Together with reference TRBV7-8 and TRBJ2-2, the CDR3 gives the full variable domain: GAGVSQSPRYKVAKRGQDVALRCDPISGHVSLFWYQQALGQGPEFLTYFQNEAQLDKSGLPSDRFFAERPEGSVSTLKIQRTQQEDSAVYLCASSLAVLAGATEELFFGEGSRLTVL.

This clonotype was observed a few times. The rearrangement links TRBV28 to TRBJ1-5; possibly TRBD1 for D (6 bases). This CDR3 is built from 18 residues. CDR1 and CDR2 (germline): MDHEN, SYDVKM. The ends were cut back, 2 bases at V and 10 bases at J, with 27 bases in the middle. The CDR3 DNA reads as TGTGCCAGCAGTTTAAGGACACCTACACGGGGGCCTGTGAGACCCCAGCATTTT. Its protein is CASSLRTPTRGPVRPQHF.

This clonotype has ten or more counts. The V call is TRBV28, the J call TRBJ2-5; the D gene is possibly TRBD2 (6 bases). Germline CDR1 is MDHEN and CDR2 is SYDVKM. The V end lost 6 bases, the J end lost 10 bases, and 27 bases lay between the germline ends. This CDR3 region has 16 residues. For the CDR3, the DNA is TGTGCCAGCAGCCTACGGAGGGGCGGGTTTCCCCAAGACCAGTACTTC. It codes for CASSLRRGGFPQDQYF.